Listed below are T cell receptor beta chains from one sample, sequenced in a study of spatial heterogeneity in lung cancer. TCRdb analysed the 5' RACE reads with MiXCR anew, one entry per CDR3 protein. The sample contains roughly 48,000 distinct CDR3 sequences, around 11% of which appear only once. This specimen was PBMCs, taken at surgery. The receptors were sampled from a female donor with early-stage non-small cell lung cancer. Each CDR3 is given without its conserved first and last residue.

J gene: TRBJ1-6
V gene: TRBV18
CDR3 protein: ASSQGVSSLSPLH

J gene: TRBJ1-5
V gene: TRBV10-3
CDR3 protein: AISEGGLNQPQH

J gene: TRBJ2-3
V gene: TRBV5-1
CDR3 protein: ASSLVAQTDTQY

J gene: TRBJ2-3
V gene: TRBV24-1
CDR3 protein: ATSDSVLTEQMWY

J gene: TRBJ1-3
V gene: TRBV9
CDR3 protein: ASSVGVPGNTIY

J gene: TRBJ1-2
V gene: TRBV3-1
CDR3 protein: ASSQDFRQGGNGYT

J gene: TRBJ1-2
V gene: TRBV29-1
CDR3 protein: SVEGTGGLTYGYT

J gene: TRBJ2-3
V gene: TRBV29-1
CDR3 protein: SVDRQGADTQY

J gene: TRBJ2-5
V gene: TRBV4-3
CDR3 protein: ASSQDRGLKETQY

J gene: TRBJ2-7
V gene: TRBV7-9
CDR3 protein: ASSSLTGAGEQY

J gene: TRBJ2-1
V gene: TRBV11-3
CDR3 protein: ASSLAGRGPYNEQF

J gene: TRBJ1-1
V gene: TRBV20-1
CDR3 protein: SAKTRRVGNTEAF

J gene: TRBJ1-1
V gene: TRBV20-1
CDR3 protein: SARLGMNTEAF

J gene: TRBJ2-3
V gene: TRBV9
CDR3 protein: ASSVTWLGQGTQY

J gene: TRBJ2-1
V gene: TRBV29-1
CDR3 protein: SVPTGSSYNEQF

J gene: TRBJ1-5
V gene: TRBV12-3/TRBV12-4
CDR3 protein: ASSLGPEGQPQH

J gene: TRBJ2-3
V gene: TRBV13
CDR3 protein: ASSLGRGGAGRGTSTDTQY

J gene: TRBJ2-3
V gene: TRBV28
CDR3 protein: ASASGGATDTQY

J gene: TRBJ2-7
V gene: TRBV27
CDR3 protein: ASSTWGTGIGGEQY

J gene: TRBJ2-5
V gene: TRBV30
CDR3 protein: AWTSDGLAEFQETQY